This T cell receptor (beta chain) was sequenced during a study of blood T cell repertoires in COVID-19. The overall study: Samples representing acute and convalescent COVID-19 were sourced from the United States, Italy and Spain. The analysed material was cDNA or gDNA that came from T cells, B-cell-depleted T cells, or PBMCs.

This CDR3 is 13 amino acids long. Germline CDR1 and CDR2: LGHDT and YNNKEL (reference sequence). Germline trimming cut 6 bases from V and 5 bases from J; bases unmatched to any gene: 5. Seattle researchers signed up patients amid active infection and tracked them longitudinally. Methods used by the authors: Estimation of nucleated cell counts was performed using reference gene primer amplification. The method was immunoSEQ multiplex PCR; TCRdb's version includes in-frame clones alone and lacks a portion of them. That table furnishes V, J and clone size, whereas the DNA furnished D and trimming. The data show about 150,000 clones, around 85% seen once.

The source material was peripheral blood. The genes are TRBV3-1 (or the pseudogene TRBV3-2) and TRBJ1-1; 8 positions match TRBD1. This TCR derives from a man aged 55-75 years with COVID-19, enrolled during active disease. In DNA form, the CDR3 reads TGTGCCAGCAGAGAAACAGGGGGAACTGAAGCTTTCTTT. Translated: CASRETGGTEAFF.